Reported below is one T cell receptor (beta chain). What antigen it recognizes has not been identified. Per-base qualities were not stored, and no clone one base away is much larger. The data derive from a study of immune aging and cytomegalovirus after organ transplant (dated by TCRdb to the early 2020s). Looking at the study overall: Three-drug immunosuppression with prednisone, tacrolimus, and mycophenolate was given to all transplant recipients.

Including the terminal cysteine and phenylalanine, the CDR3 comprises 19 residues. Of the read, only the CDR3 DNA is kept; its 57 bases are in frame from base 1. V lost 4 bases and J lost 1 base, and the count of bases not matched to a germline gene is 14. Summary of the overall study and its limitations: Large clones contained a bigger proportion of TEMRA cells, and over time the seven largest clones (about 1,900 cells) picked up aged and TEMRA cells and lost TCM cells. Because CD57 was not measured in the sequencing data, a conservative gene-based aging definition was used instead. Aged-phenotype cells increased post-transplant regardless of clone size, earlier in large clones (days 200-264) than small clones, following viremia.

The time point label, as the study defines it: five sample-tagged time points from pre-transplant (day -1) to day 368 post-transplant, pooled. PBMC were thawed and then stimulated for 12 hours with a CMV IE-1 overlapping peptide library, with no transport inhibitors added. Thawed cells were rested overnight and then stimulated in R10 medium with CD28/CD49d costimulation. The IE-1 peptide library was made up of 15-amino-acid peptides with 11-amino-acid overlaps. Each time point was barcoded with BD Single-Cell Multiplexing Kit Sample Tags, pooled, and stained with oligo-conjugated anti-CD45RA plus sorting antibodies. A BD FACSAria III was used to sort CMV-responsive CD8+CD137+ and CD4+CD154+ T cells at 4-way purity. Blood samples were drawn into EDTA vacutainers and processed by Ficoll gradient within 1-24 hours. The library was obtained by single-cell sequencing. This sample was sequenced with an Illumina NovaSeq 6000. The BD Rhapsody Targeted mRNA and AbSeq Reagent Kit, in a microwell format, was used for cell capture and library preparation. The libraries included TCR, sample tags, AbSeq, and targeted mRNA drawn from the Human T-Cell Expression Panel together with custom TOX and TOX2 primers. An Illumina NovaSeq was used to sequence the libraries. In the authors' own workflow: The analysis covered approximately 11,000 cells in total, of which some 6,900 were CD8 T cells and about 4,500 were CD8 T cells with an identifiable TCR CDR3. The BD Rhapsody Targeted Analysis Pipeline, including V(D)J processing, was run on the Seven Bridges Genomics platform to process the raw data. Quality control, Sample Tag demultiplexing with Lex-BDSMK, clone identification with VDJ Explorer, and Seurat clustering were all done in SeqGeq 1.6.0. Clones comprising <1% of CD8 T cells were considered non-expanded; clones comprising >2.5% of the sample were considered clonal expansions. The raw public data were reprocessed by TCRdb itself: fastp quality trimming at Q25, MiXCR clonotype calling, in-frame beta chains only. When rows share a CDR3 protein, they turn into one entry using the most common DNA and genes. TCRdb's processing, not the study's, gives the V and J calls here. The sample has approximately 22,000 distinct CDR3 sequences on record, around 34% of them singletons. The top ten hold under 30% of the sample.

The source material was CMV peptide-activated CD4+ and CD8+ T cells sorted from blood, sampled at five time points, pooled. This sample's cell subset or site label indicates: sorted CD8+CD137+ and CD4+CD154+ T cells after less than 15 h CMV IE-1 peptide stimulation. The rearrangement combines TRBV12-3 or TRBV12-4 with TRBJ2-5; 11 bases in the junction line up with TRBD2. The TCR originated in a female donor who had a heart transplant and CMV viremia. The DNA sequence is as follows: TGTGCCAGCAGTTCCCGAGGGACTAGCGGCAAAAAACCCCAAGAGACCCAGTACTTC. This translates into CASSSRGTSGKKPQETQYF.